Listed below are T cell receptor beta chains from one sample, sequenced in a study of T cells in Graves' hyperthyroidism and ophthalmopathy. TCRdb reanalysed the multiplex PCR reads using MiXCR and keeps one entry per CDR3 protein. The data contain approximately 870,000 distinct CDR3 sequences, about 38% of them seen just once; the ten biggest clones take up about 8.9%. Input material: blood. The receptor set was obtained from a man aged 18 to 29 with Graves' hyperthyroidism. Each CDR3 is given with its conserved first and last residue. The D gene is left open where the match is weak. Clone size is stated in some rows and not others, as once, few, many or a class when expanded.

j_gene: TRBJ1-5
abundance: many
v_gene: TRBV10-3
d_gene: TRBD1
CDR3aa: CAISRQGDQPQHF
CDR3nt: TGTGCCATCAGTAGACAGGGGGATCAGCCCCAGCATTTT

j_gene: TRBJ2-5
abundance: many
v_gene: TRBV29-1
d_gene: TRBD1
CDR3aa: CSVVKRITGARETQYF
CDR3nt: TGCAGCGTTGTCAAGAGAATTACAGGGGCGCGGGAGACCCAGTACTTC

j_gene: TRBJ1-1
abundance: many
v_gene: TRBV10-2
d_gene: -
CDR3aa: CASSLTVQGTEAFF
CDR3nt: TGCGCCAGCAGCTTGACCGTTCAGGGCACTGAAGCTTTCTTT

j_gene: TRBJ2-5
abundance: few
v_gene: TRBV7-2
d_gene: -
CDR3aa: CASSRMAGTNQETQYF
CDR3nt: TGTGCCAGCAGCCGGATGGCCGGGACAAACCAAGAGACCCAGTACTTC

j_gene: TRBJ2-5
abundance: once
v_gene: TRBV12-3/TRBV12-4
d_gene: -
CDR3aa: CASSPHWRLQETQYF
CDR3nt: TGTGCCAGCAGTCCCCATTGGCGGCTACAAGAGACCCAGTACTTC

j_gene: TRBJ1-2
abundance: -
v_gene: TRBV10-3
d_gene: TRBD1
CDR3aa: CARDRRGPYGYTF
CDR3nt: TGTGCTAGAGATCGCAGGGGGCCCTATGGCTACACCTTC

j_gene: TRBJ1-4
abundance: many
v_gene: TRBV20-1
d_gene: TRBD1
CDR3aa: CSAEDRGGEKLFF
CDR3nt: TGCAGTGCCGAGGACAGGGGGGGTGAAAAACTGTTTTTT

j_gene: TRBJ1-1
abundance: many
v_gene: TRBV2
d_gene: -
CDR3aa: CATAFANAEAFF
CDR3nt: TGTGCCACGGCCTTCGCAAACGCTGAAGCTTTCTTT

j_gene: TRBJ1-1
abundance: many
v_gene: TRBV12-3/TRBV12-4
d_gene: TRBD1
CDR3aa: CASSPMTGLNTEAFF
CDR3nt: TGTGCCAGCAGTCCGATGACAGGGTTGAACACTGAAGCTTTCTTT

j_gene: TRBJ2-5
abundance: -
v_gene: TRBV12-3/TRBV12-4
d_gene: -
CDR3aa: CASSPDRLPFETQYF
CDR3nt: TGTGCCAGCAGCCCCGACAGACTACCTTTTGAGACCCAGTACTTC

j_gene: TRBJ2-7
abundance: -
v_gene: TRBV9
d_gene: TRBD1
CDR3aa: CASSVGGQAYEKYF
CDR3nt: TGTGCCAGCAGCGTAGGGGGACAGGCCTACGAGAAGTACTTC

j_gene: TRBJ2-6
abundance: many
v_gene: TRBV2
d_gene: -
CDR3aa: CASSELGSVAGANVLTF
CDR3nt: TGTGCCAGCAGTGAATTAGGGTCGGTAGCTGGGGCCAACGTCCTGACTTTC

j_gene: TRBJ1-2
abundance: -
v_gene: TRBV5-1
d_gene: -
CDR3aa: CASSLKGPSGYTF
CDR3nt: TGCGCCAGCAGCTTGAAGGGGCCGAGTGGCTACACCTTC

j_gene: TRBJ1-1
abundance: -
v_gene: TRBV6-5
d_gene: -
CDR3aa: CASSYLGEAEAFF
CDR3nt: TGTGCCAGCAGTTACTTGGGTGAGGCTGAAGCTTTCTTT

j_gene: TRBJ2-7
abundance: -
v_gene: TRBV12-3/TRBV12-4
d_gene: TRBD1
CDR3aa: CASSKGQGSYEQYF
CDR3nt: TGTGCCAGCAGCAAGGGACAGGGGAGCTACGAGCAGTACTTC

j_gene: TRBJ1-5
abundance: -
v_gene: TRBV20-1
d_gene: TRBD1
CDR3aa: CSASPPGQVYNQPQHF
CDR3nt: TGCAGTGCTTCCCCTCCGGGACAGGTTTACAATCAGCCCCAGCATTTT

j_gene: TRBJ2-7
abundance: -
v_gene: TRBV7-2
d_gene: -
CDR3aa: CASSLGVGQIYEQYF
CDR3nt: TGTGCCAGCAGCTTAGGGGTAGGGCAAATCTACGAGCAGTACTTC

j_gene: TRBJ2-1
abundance: -
v_gene: TRBV7-2
d_gene: -
CDR3aa: CASSVGPQLTYNEQFF
CDR3nt: TGTGCCAGCAGCGTTGGACCTCAACTGACCTACAATGAGCAGTTCTTC

j_gene: TRBJ1-5
abundance: -
v_gene: TRBV12-3/TRBV12-4
d_gene: TRBD1
CDR3aa: CASSLQGVRQPQHF
CDR3nt: TGTGCCAGCAGCCTACAGGGGGTACGACAGCCCCAGCATTTT

j_gene: TRBJ1-2
abundance: once
v_gene: TRBV29-1
d_gene: TRBD1
CDR3aa: CSGGQDLF
CDR3nt: TGCAGCGGGGGACAGGACTTATTC

j_gene: TRBJ1-5
abundance: many
v_gene: TRBV12-3/TRBV12-4
d_gene: -
CDR3aa: CASSFYGGGQPQHF
CDR3nt: TGTGCCAGCAGTTTCTACGGGGGCGGACAGCCCCAGCATTTT

j_gene: TRBJ2-5
abundance: few
v_gene: TRBV9
d_gene: TRBD2
CDR3aa: CASSETSRQETQYF
CDR3nt: TGTGCCAGCAGCGAGACTAGCAGGCAAGAGACCCAGTACTTC

j_gene: TRBJ1-2
abundance: few
v_gene: TRBV7-2
d_gene: -
CDR3aa: CASSLEQGLSYTF
CDR3nt: TGTGCCAGCAGCTTAGAGCAGGGGCTGAGCTACACCTTC

j_gene: TRBJ1-1
abundance: few
v_gene: TRBV12-3/TRBV12-4
d_gene: -
CDR3aa: CASRNGRLEAFF
CDR3nt: TGTGCCAGCAGGAACGGACGGCTAGAAGCTTTCTTT

j_gene: TRBJ2-7
abundance: -
v_gene: TRBV20-1
d_gene: -
CDR3aa: CSARGSSSYEQYF
CDR3nt: TGCAGTGCTAGAGGCAGCAGCTCCTACGAGCAGTACTTC

j_gene: TRBJ2-7
abundance: -
v_gene: TRBV19
d_gene: -
CDR3aa: CASSAADSSYEQYF
CDR3nt: TGTGCCAGTAGTGCCGCGGACAGCTCCTACGAGCAGTACTTC

j_gene: TRBJ1-5
abundance: few
v_gene: TRBV20-1
d_gene: -
CDR3aa: CSAGSGGLNQPQHF
CDR3nt: TGCAGTGCTGGGTCGGGGGGCCTCAATCAGCCCCAGCATTTT

j_gene: TRBJ2-5
abundance: -
v_gene: TRBV7-2
d_gene: TRBD1
CDR3aa: CASSRGTGRVETQYF
CDR3nt: TGTGCCAGCAGCCGGGGGACAGGGAGGGTAGAGACCCAGTACTTC

j_gene: TRBJ1-3
abundance: many
v_gene: TRBV10-3
d_gene: -
CDR3aa: CAISDPAALDSGNTIYF
CDR3nt: TGTGCCATCAGTGATCCCGCGGCTCTAGACTCTGGAAACACCATATATTTT

j_gene: TRBJ2-5
abundance: -
v_gene: TRBV4-1
d_gene: TRBD2
CDR3aa: CASSLASTSVETQYF
CDR3nt: TGTGCCAGCAGCTTAGCTTCGACTAGCGTGGAGACCCAGTACTTC

j_gene: TRBJ2-2
abundance: many
v_gene: TRBV15
d_gene: -
CDR3aa: CATSRVVDTGELFF
CDR3nt: TGTGCCACCAGCAGAGTGGTAGACACCGGGGAGCTGTTTTTT

j_gene: TRBJ2-7
abundance: many
v_gene: TRBV2
d_gene: TRBD1
CDR3aa: CASRGTGDEQYF
CDR3nt: TGTGCCAGCAGAGGGACAGGGGACGAGCAGTACTTC

j_gene: TRBJ2-2
abundance: many
v_gene: TRBV9
d_gene: -
CDR3aa: CASSGGQGNTGELFF
CDR3nt: TGTGCCAGCAGCGGAGGGCAGGGAAACACCGGGGAGCTGTTTTTT

j_gene: TRBJ2-7
abundance: many
v_gene: TRBV2
d_gene: -
CDR3aa: CASSAERGPTYEQYF
CDR3nt: TGTGCCAGCAGTGCGGAGCGAGGGCCCACCTACGAGCAGTACTTC

j_gene: TRBJ2-2
abundance: -
v_gene: TRBV7-9
d_gene: -
CDR3aa: CASSLQRTNTGELFF
CDR3nt: TGTGCCAGCAGCTTACAACGGACGAACACCGGGGAGCTGTTTTTT

j_gene: TRBJ2-7
abundance: few
v_gene: TRBV7-9
d_gene: -
CDR3aa: CASSLERSLYEQYF
CDR3nt: TGTGCCAGCAGCTTAGAGAGGTCCCTCTACGAGCAGTACTTC

j_gene: TRBJ1-3
abundance: many
v_gene: TRBV29-1
d_gene: -
CDR3aa: CSAVGTRGNTIYF
CDR3nt: TGCAGCGCCGTCGGGACACGGGGAAACACCATATATTTT

j_gene: TRBJ1-2
abundance: few
v_gene: TRBV2
d_gene: -
CDR3aa: CASTTVTSNYGYTF
CDR3nt: TGTGCCAGCACCACAGTGACATCTAACTATGGCTACACCTTC

j_gene: TRBJ1-1
abundance: -
v_gene: TRBV11-2
d_gene: -
CDR3aa: CASSFGGLLDTEAFF
CDR3nt: TGTGCCAGCAGCTTCGGGGGCCTCTTGGACACTGAAGCTTTCTTT

j_gene: TRBJ2-7
abundance: -
v_gene: TRBV10-3
d_gene: TRBD1
CDR3aa: CAIRGTGNEQYF
CDR3nt: TGTGCCATCAGGGGGACAGGTAACGAGCAGTACTTC

j_gene: TRBJ2-2
abundance: -
v_gene: TRBV7-2
d_gene: -
CDR3aa: CASSSGQPTTNTGELFF
CDR3nt: TGTGCCAGCAGCTCCGGACAGCCAACCACGAACACCGGGGAGCTGTTTTTT

j_gene: TRBJ2-2
abundance: few
v_gene: TRBV10-3
d_gene: -
CDR3aa: CAISDYRTKNTGELFF
CDR3nt: TGTGCCATCAGTGATTACAGGACTAAGAACACCGGGGAGCTGTTTTTT

j_gene: TRBJ1-2
abundance: many
v_gene: TRBV2
d_gene: -
CDR3aa: CASRGPGQQFFF
CDR3nt: TGTGCCAGCAGGGGGCCGGGGCAGCAGTTCTTCTTC

j_gene: TRBJ1-2
abundance: few
v_gene: TRBV6-1
d_gene: -
CDR3aa: CASSEVRPLYGYTF
CDR3nt: TGTGCCAGCAGTGAAGTCCGACCCCTCTATGGCTACACCTTC

j_gene: TRBJ2-7
abundance: once
v_gene: TRBV29-1
d_gene: -
CDR3aa: CSGVASYEQYF
CDR3nt: TGCAGCGGCGTGGCCAGTTACGAGCAGTACTTC